This T cell receptor beta chain was profiled in a study of blood T cell repertoires in COVID-19 (dated by TCRdb to the early 2020s). About the full investigation: Samples covering the acute and convalescent phases of COVID-19 were provided by collaborators in the United States, Italy and Spain. Samples came from the ongoing ImmuneRACE study (first 160 participants) plus 1,254 subjects from 6 global collaborators. HLA class I and class II types, where available, came from metadata supplied by the sample provider rather than from assay-based typing. Nearly every sample came with metadata listing a de-identified subject ID, COVID-19 status, age in years and sex. The material from the prospective study consisted of cDNA or gDNA derived from T cells, B-cell-depleted T cells, or PBMCs. The repertoires were made available in a free public database intended to serve as a resource for research on the immune response to SARS-CoV-2. Deeply sampled blood TCRbeta repertoires from subjects exposed to, actively infected with, or recovered from COVID-19 were included in the dataset.

A second Seattle source provided samples from volunteer blood donors who had recovered from COVID-19. Collaborating institutions collected whole blood in K2EDTA tubes following their own protocols. For TCRbeta analysis, collaborators shipped samples as frozen whole blood, isolated PBMCs, or DNA extracted from either of those sample types. TCRbeta CDR3 regions were amplified from genomic DNA using the immunoSEQ Assay, a bias-controlled multiplex PCR. Under the source paper's analysis protocol: Nucleated cell counts per sample were estimated from amplification of reference gene primers within the assay. To quantify the absolute abundance of each unique TCRbeta CDR3 rearrangement, sequence reads were collapsed and filtered. Productive Simpson clonality was computed per sample as the square root of Simpson's diversity index over productive rearrangements. The source is immuneACCESS, and TCRdb retained only in-frame sequences with V and J called. Part of the clones is not carried over; for the studies checked, unresolved V genes explain less than half of this, and the remainder is unexplained. V and J calls and clone size are those listed in that table; D and trimming were worked out from the DNA. Recorded for this sample are around 250,000 clones; around nine tenths of them occurred a single time. 0.9% to 1% of the sample lies in the top ten.

Here is what the overall study found, with its caveats: How much clinical and demographic metadata was included differed by source and by participant, and the metadata was provided uncurated.

Including cysteine and phenylalanine, the CDR3 has 16 amino acids. Only the CDR3 DNA stays, 48 bases, in frame from base 1. V ends up 4 bases short and J 5 bases short, with an unmatched junction base count of 10. As encoded in the germline V gene, CDR1 is SGDLS while CDR2 is YYNGEE. Concerning this clone: Its target antigen remains unknown. The input lacks base qualities; no much larger clone sits a single base away.

The TCR originated in a woman aged 40-49 years who had recovered from COVID-19. The chain is made from TRBV9 and TRBJ2-5; TRBD2 lines up with 11 middle nucleotides. Sequencing was done on a sample of peripheral blood. The CDR3 protein is CASSSGIAGGQETQYF. The nucleotides are TGTGCCAGCAGCTCGGGGATAGCGGGAGGGCAGGAGACCCAGTACTTC.